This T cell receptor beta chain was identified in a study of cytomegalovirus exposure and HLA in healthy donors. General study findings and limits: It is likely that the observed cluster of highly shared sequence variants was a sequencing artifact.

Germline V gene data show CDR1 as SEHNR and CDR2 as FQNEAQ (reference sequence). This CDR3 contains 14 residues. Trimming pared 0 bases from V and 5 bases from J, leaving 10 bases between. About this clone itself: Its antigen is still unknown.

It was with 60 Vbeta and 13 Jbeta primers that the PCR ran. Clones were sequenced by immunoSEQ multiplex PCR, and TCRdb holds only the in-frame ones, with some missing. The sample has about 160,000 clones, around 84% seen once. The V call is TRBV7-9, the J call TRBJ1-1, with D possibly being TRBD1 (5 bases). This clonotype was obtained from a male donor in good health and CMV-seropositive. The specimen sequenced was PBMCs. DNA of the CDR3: TGTGCCAGCAGCTTAGCCAGGGTGCAGACTGAAGCTTTCTTT. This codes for CASSLARVQTEAFF.